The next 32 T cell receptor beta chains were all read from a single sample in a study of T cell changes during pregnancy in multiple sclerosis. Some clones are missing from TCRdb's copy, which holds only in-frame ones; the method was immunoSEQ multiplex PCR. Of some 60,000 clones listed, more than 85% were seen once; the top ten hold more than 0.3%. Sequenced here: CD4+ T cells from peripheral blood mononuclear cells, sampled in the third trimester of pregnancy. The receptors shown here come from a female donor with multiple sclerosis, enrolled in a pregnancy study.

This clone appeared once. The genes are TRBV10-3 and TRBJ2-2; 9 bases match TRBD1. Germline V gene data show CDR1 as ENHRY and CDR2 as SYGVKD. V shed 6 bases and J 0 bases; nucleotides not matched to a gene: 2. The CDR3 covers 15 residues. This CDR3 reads CAIRGQGANTGELFF. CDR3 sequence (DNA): TGTGCCATCAGGGGACAGGGCGCGAACACCGGGGAGCTGTTTTTT.

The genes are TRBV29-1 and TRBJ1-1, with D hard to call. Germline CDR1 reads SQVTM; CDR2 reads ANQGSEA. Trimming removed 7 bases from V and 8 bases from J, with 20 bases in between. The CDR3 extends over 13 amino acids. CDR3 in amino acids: CSANGGSSDEAFF. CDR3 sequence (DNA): TGCAGCGCTAACGGTGGATCGAGCGACGAAGCTTTCTTT. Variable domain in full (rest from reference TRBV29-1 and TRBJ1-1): SAVISQKPSRDICQRGTSLTIQCQVDSQVTMMFWYRQQPGQSLTLIATANQGSEATYESGFVIDKFPISRPNLTFSTLTVSNMSPEDSSIYLCSANGGSSDEAFFGQGTRLTVV.

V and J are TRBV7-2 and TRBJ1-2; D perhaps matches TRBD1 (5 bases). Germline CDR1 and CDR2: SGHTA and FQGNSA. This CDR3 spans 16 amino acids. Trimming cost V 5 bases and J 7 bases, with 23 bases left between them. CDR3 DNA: TGTGCCAGCAGCCTCACGGCGGGACCTTCCCCCGGTGGCTACACCTTC. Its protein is CASSLTAGPSPGGYTF.

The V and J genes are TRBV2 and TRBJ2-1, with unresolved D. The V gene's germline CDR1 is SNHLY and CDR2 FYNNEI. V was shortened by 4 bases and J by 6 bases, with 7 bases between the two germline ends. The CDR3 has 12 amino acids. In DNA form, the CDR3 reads TGTGCCAGCAGTGCCCCTTCCAATGAGCAGTTCTTC. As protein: CASSAPSNEQFF.

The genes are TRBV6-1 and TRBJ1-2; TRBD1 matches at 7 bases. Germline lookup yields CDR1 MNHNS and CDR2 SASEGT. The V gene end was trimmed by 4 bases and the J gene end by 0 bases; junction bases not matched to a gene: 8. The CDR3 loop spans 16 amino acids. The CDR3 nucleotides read TGTGCCAGCAGTGCTCCCCCAGGGACAGCTAACTATGGCTACACCTTC. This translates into CASSAPPGTANYGYTF.

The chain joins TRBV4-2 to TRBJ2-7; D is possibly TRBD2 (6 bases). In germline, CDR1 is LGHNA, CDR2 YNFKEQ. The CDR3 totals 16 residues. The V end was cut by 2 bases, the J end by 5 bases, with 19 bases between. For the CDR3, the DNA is TGTGCCAGCAGCCAATGGGCGGGGCGCGGTGACCACGAGCAGTACTTC. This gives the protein CASSQWAGRGDHEQYF.

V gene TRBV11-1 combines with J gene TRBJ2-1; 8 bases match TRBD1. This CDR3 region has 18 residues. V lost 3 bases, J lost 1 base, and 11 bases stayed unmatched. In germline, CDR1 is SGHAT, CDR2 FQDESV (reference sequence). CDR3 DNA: TGTGCCAGCAGCTTCGGGCAGGGGGCGGCGATGTCCTACAATGAGCAGTTCTTC. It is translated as CASSFGQGAAMSYNEQFF.

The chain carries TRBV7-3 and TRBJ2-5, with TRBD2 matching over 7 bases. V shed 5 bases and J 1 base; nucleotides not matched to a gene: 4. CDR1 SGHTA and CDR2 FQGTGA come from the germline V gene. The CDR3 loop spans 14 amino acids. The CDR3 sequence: CASSPGTTQETQYF. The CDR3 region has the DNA TGTGCCAGCAGCCCCGGGACTACCCAAGAGACCCAGTACTTC.

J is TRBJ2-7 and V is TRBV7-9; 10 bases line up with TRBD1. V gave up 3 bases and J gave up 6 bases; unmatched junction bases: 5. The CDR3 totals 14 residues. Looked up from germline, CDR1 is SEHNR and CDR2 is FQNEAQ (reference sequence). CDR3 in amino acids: CASSFTGTGVEQYF. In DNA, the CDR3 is TGTGCCAGCAGCTTTACCGGGACAGGGGTCGAGCAGTACTTC.

The CDR3 is CASSPGWGEKLFF. The CDR3 DNA reads TGTGCCAGCAGCCCAGGGTGGGGAGAAAAACTGTTTTTT. V gene TRBV6-1 combines with J gene TRBJ1-4; a weak D match, TRBD1 (5 bases). Germline lookup yields CDR1 MNHNS and CDR2 SASEGT. The CDR3 spans 13 residues. The V and J ends lost 6 bases and 8 bases respectively, with 13 bases between them.

As DNA, the CDR3 is TGCGCCAGCAGCTTACAGCGGGAGGGCCTAACCGGGGAGCTGTTTTTT. Translation: CASSLQREGLTGELFF. The chain is built from TRBV5-1 and TRBJ2-2; TRBD2 matches at 10 bases. This CDR3 has 16 amino acids. The junction had 6 bases not matched to a gene; V was cut back by 2 bases and J by 5 bases. Germline CDR1 SGHRS, CDR2 YFSETQ.

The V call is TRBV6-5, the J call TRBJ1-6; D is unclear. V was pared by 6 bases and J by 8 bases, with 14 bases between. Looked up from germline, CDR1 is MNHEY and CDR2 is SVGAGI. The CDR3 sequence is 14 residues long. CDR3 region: CASRVRDTDSPLHF. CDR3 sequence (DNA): TGTGCCAGCAGGGTGAGAGATACCGATTCACCCCTCCACTTT.

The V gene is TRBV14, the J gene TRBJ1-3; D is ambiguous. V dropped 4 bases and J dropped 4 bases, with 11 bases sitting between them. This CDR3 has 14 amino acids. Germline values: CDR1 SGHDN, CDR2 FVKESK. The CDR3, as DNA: TGTGCCAGCAGCCTGAACATAGCGGGAAACACCATATATTTT. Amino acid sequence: CASSLNIAGNTIYF.

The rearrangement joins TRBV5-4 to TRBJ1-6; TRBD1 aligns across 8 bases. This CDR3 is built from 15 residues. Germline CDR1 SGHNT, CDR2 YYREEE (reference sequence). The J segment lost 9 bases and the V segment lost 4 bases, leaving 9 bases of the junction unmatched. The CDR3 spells CASSGQGQESSPLHF. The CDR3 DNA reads TGTGCCAGCAGCGGCCAGGGACAGGAGAGTTCACCCCTCCACTTT.

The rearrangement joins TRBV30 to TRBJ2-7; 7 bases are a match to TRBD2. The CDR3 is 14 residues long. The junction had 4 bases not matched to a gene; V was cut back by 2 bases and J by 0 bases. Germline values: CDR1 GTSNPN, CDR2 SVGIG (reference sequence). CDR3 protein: CAWSNGGSSYEQYF. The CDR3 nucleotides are TGTGCCTGGAGTAACGGGGGGAGCTCCTACGAGCAGTACTTC.

CDR3 sequence: CASSVWGDEQFF. In DNA form, the CDR3 reads TGTGCCAGCAGCGTTTGGGGGGATGAGCAGTTCTTC. V is TRBV6-1 and J is TRBJ2-1; a possible D gene is TRBD2 (6 bases). This CDR3 is 12 amino acids long. CDR1 is MNHNS and CDR2 is SASEGT in the germline V gene. V shed 6 bases and J shed 8 bases, with 11 bases lying between them.

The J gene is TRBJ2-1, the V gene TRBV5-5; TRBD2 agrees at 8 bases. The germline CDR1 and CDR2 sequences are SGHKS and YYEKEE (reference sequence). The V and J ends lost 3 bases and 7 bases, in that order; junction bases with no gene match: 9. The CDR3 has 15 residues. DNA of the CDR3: TGTGCCAGCAGCTACCTGGGGACTAGGGGGAATGAGCAGTTCTTC. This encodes CASSYLGTRGNEQFF. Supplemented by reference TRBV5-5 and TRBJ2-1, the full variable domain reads DAGVTQSPTHLIKTRGQQVTLRCSPISGHKSVSWYQQVLGQGPQFIFQYYEKEERGRGNFPDRFSARQFPNYSSELNVNALLLGDSALYLCASSYLGTRGNEQFFGPGTRLTVL.

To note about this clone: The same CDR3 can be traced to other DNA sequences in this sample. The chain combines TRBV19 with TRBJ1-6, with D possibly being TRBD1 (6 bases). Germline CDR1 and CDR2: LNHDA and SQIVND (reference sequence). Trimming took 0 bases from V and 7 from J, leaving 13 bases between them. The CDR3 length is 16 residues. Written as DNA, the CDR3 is TGTGCCAGTAGTATAGAAGTAACAGGGAGAAATTCACCCCTCCACTTT. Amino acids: CASSIEVTGRNSPLHF.

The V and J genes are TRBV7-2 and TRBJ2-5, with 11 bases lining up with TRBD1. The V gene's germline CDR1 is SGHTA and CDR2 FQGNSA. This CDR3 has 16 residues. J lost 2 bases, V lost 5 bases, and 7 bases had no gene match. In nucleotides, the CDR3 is TGTGCCAGCAGCCGTGGGACAGGGGGAAGTCAAGAGACCCAGTACTTC. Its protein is CASSRGTGGSQETQYF.

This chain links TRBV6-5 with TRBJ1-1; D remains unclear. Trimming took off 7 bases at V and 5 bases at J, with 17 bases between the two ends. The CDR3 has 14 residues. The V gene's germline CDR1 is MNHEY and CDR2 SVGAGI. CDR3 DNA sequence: TGTGCCAGCATCGCAAGAGGTCCTACAACTGAAGCTTTCTTT. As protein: CASIARGPTTEAFF.

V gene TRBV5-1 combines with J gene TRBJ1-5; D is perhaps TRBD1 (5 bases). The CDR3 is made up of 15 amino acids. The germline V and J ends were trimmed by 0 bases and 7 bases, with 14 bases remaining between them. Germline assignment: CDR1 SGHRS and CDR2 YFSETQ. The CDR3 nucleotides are TGCGCCAGCAGCTTGGAGGGGAGGGAAGAACAGCCCCAGCATTTT. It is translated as CASSLEGREEQPQHF.

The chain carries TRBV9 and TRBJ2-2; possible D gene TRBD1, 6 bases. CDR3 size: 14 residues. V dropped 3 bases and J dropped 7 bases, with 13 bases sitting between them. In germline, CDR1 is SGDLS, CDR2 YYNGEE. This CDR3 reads CASSEGQPGGELFF. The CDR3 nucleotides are TGTGCCAGCAGCGAAGGACAGCCTGGCGGGGAGCTGTTTTTT.

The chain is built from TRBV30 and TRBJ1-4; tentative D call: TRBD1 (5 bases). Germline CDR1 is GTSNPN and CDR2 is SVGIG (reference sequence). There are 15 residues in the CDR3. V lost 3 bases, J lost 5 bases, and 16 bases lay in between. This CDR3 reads CAWRVTGWENEKLFF. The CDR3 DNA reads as TGTGCCTGGAGGGTAACAGGTTGGGAAAATGAAAAACTGTTTTTT.

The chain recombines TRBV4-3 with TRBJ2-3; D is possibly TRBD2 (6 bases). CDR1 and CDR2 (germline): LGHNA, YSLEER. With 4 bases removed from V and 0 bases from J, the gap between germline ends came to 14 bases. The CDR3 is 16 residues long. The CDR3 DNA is TGCGCCAGCAGCCCCCGCCGGGCGGGAAGCACAGATACGCAGTATTTT. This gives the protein CASSPRRAGSTDTQYF.

Here the CDR3 reads CAWTTGQGDADTQYF. Written as DNA, the CDR3 is TGTGCCTGGACTACCGGTCAGGGGGATGCAGATACGCAGTATTTT. The chain couples TRBV30 to TRBJ2-3; 7 bases match TRBD1. Germline values: CDR1 GTSNPN, CDR2 SVGIG (reference sequence). CDR3 length equals 15 residues. The V segment lost 4 bases and the J segment 4 bases; nucleotides outside the gene matches: 11.

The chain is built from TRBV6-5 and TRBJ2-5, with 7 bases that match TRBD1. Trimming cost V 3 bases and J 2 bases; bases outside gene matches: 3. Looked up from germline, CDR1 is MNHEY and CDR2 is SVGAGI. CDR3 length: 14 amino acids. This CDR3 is CASSYGTVQETQYF. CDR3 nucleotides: TGTGCCAGCAGTTATGGGACAGTGCAAGAGACCCAGTACTTC.

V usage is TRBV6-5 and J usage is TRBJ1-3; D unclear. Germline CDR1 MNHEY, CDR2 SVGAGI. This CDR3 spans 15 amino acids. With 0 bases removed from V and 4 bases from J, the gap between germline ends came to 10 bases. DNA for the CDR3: TGTGCCAGCAGTTACTCTGCTAACGTGGGAAACACCATATATTTT. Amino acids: CASSYSANVGNTIYF.

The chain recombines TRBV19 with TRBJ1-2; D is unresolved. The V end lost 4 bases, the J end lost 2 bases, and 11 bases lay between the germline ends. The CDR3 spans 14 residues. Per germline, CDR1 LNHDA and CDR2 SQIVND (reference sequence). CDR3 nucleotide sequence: TGTGCCAGTAGTAGAATTCAGACAAACTATGGCTACACCTTC. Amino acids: CASSRIQTNYGYTF.

The CDR3 DNA sequence: TGTGCCAGTGGTCACAGGGGGCTCCGGGCGAACACCATATATTTT. Amino acid sequence: CASGHRGLRANTIYF. This chain links TRBV19 with TRBJ1-3; 9 bases agree with TRBD1. After removal of 8 bases from V and 7 bases from J, the junction contained 12 bases not matched to a gene. CDR1 LNHDA and CDR2 SQIVND come from the germline V gene (reference sequence). The CDR3 runs 15 residues.

Here the CDR3 reads CAVGGVRTYSGANVLTF. CDR3 bases: TGTGCCGTAGGAGGGGTCAGAACGTACTCTGGGGCCAACGTCCTGACTTTC. J is TRBJ2-6 and V is TRBV10-3; possible D gene TRBD2, 6 bases. Germline CDR1 reads ENHRY; CDR2 reads SYGVKD. The V and J ends lost 11 bases and 0 bases respectively, with 20 bases between them. This CDR3 has 17 amino acids.

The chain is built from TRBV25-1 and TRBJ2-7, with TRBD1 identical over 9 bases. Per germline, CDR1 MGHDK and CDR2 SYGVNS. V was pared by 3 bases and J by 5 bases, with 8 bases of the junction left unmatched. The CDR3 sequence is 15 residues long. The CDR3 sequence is CASSDSGTGIDEQYF. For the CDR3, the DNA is TGTGCCAGCAGTGATTCCGGGACAGGGATCGACGAGCAGTACTTC.

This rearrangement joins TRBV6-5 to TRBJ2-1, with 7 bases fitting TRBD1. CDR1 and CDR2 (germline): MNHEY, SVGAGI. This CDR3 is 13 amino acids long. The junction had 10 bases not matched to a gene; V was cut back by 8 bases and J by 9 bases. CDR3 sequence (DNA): TGTGCCAGCGCCGGACAGGAACGGGGTGAGCAGTTCTTC. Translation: CASAGQERGEQFF.